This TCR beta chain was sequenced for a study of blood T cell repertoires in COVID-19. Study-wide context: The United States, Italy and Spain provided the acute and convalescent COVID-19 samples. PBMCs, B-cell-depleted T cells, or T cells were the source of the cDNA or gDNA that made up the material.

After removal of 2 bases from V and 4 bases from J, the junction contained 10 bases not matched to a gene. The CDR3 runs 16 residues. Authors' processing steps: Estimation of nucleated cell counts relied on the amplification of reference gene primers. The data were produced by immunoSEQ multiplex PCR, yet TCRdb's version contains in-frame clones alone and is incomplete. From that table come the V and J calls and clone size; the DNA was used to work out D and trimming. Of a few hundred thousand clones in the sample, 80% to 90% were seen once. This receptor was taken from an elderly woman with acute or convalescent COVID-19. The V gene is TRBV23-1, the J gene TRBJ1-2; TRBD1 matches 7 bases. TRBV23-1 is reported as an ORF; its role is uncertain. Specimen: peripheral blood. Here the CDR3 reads CASSQKARGQGYGYTF. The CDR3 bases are TGCGCCAGCAGTCAAAAAGCAAGGGGGCAGGGCTATGGCTACACCTTC.